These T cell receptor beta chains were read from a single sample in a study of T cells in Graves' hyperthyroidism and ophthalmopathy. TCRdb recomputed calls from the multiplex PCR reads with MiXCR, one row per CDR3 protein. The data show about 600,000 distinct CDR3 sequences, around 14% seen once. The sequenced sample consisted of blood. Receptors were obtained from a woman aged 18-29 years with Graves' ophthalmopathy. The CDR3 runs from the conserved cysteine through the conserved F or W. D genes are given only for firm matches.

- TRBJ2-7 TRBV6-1 CASSERRPSYEQYF
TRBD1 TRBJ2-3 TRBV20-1 CSARAGPGTGADTQYF
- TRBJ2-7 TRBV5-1 CASSSDPYEQYF
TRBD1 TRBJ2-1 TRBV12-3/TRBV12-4 CASSFRQGMGEQFF
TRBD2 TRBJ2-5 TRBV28 CASSLEPAGVGETQYF
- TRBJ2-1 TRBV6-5 CASSYGNNEQFF
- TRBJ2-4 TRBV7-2 CASSNPTGENIQYF
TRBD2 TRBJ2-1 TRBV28 CASNTPLAGGAEQFF
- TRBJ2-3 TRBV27 CASSLYPAADRLADTQYF
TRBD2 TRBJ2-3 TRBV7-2 CASSLASSGRRADTQYF
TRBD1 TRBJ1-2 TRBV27 CASSWTGGALLSYGYTF
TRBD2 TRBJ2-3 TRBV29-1 CSVQSGSRDTQYF
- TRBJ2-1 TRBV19 CASSMAVRTLNEQFF
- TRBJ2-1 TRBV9 CASSERGSDDEQFF
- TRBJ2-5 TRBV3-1 CASRPGPVGETQYF
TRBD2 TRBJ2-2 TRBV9 CASSVFGGGELFF
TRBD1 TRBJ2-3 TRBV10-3 CAISPPGQGAGADTQYF
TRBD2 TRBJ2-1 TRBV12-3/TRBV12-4 CASRLGVGRDPNEQFF
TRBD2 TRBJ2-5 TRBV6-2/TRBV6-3 CASSSGLAPGGQVQYF
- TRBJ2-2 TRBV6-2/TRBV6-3 CASSSLMEGRSGELFF
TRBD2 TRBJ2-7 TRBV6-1 CASRTPGLASNEQYF
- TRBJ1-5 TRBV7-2 CASSLAPNQPQHF
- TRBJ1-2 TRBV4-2 CASSQVTRGDGYTF
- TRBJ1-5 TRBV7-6 CASPTGQSNQPQHF
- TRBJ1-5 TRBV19 CASSGSGANQPQHF
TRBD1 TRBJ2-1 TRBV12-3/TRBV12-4 CASSVGQGGTRQFF
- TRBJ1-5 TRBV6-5 CASSYSNHQPQHF
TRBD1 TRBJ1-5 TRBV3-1 CASSSGTVNHQPQHF
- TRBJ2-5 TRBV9 CASSAGGLRETQYF
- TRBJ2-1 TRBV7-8 CASSLAVGEFTVHSYEQFF
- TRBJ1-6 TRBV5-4 CASSTGHDNSPLHF
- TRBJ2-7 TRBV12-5 CASGFRVGGEQYF
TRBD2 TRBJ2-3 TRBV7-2 CASSTRLAGSTDTQYF
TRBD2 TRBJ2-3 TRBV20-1 CSARDRSRELFDTQYF
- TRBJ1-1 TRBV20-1 CSAEGGGASTEAFF
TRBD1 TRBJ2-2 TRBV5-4 CASSSAGGIAGELFF
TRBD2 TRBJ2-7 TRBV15 CATSLAGGGGGLAVGEIYEQYF
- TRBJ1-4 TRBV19 CASSSGARTNEKLFF